One TCR beta chain is described in this entry. Its binding antigen is unknown. No much larger clonotype is one base removed from it; base qualities were not supplied. Trimming costs V 5 bases and J 6 bases, and their ends lie 16 bases apart. Including cysteine and phenylalanine, the CDR3 has 14 amino acids. Only the CDR3 DNA stays, 42 bases, in frame from base 1. The germline V gene (reference sequence) gives CDR1 as SSHAT and CDR2 as FNYEAQ. This sample was included in a study of blood T cell repertoires in COVID-19 (dated by TCRdb to about 2020). For the study in its entirety: Collaborator samples came from the United States, Italy and Spain and covered acute and convalescent phases of COVID-19. A de-identified subject ID, COVID-19 status, age in years and sex were almost always included in the sample metadata. The samples were drawn from the first 160 participants of the ongoing ImmuneRACE study and from 950 to 1,500 subjects provided by 6 global collaborators. The prospective study material was composed of cDNA or gDNA derived from T cells, B-cell-depleted T cells, or PBMCs. Subjects who had been exposed to COVID-19, were actively infected with it, or had recovered from it provided the deeply sampled blood TCRbeta repertoires that made up the dataset. HLA class I and class II types, where available, came from metadata supplied by the sample provider rather than from assay-based typing. The repertoires were made available in a free public database intended to serve as a resource for research on the immune response to SARS-CoV-2.

What the research found in general, with its limitations: Clinical and demographic metadata were provided uncurated, with the amount varying by source and participant.

Another Seattle source contributed samples from volunteer blood donors who had recovered from COVID-19. Whole blood was collected in K2EDTA tubes by collaborating institutions according to the institutions' own protocols. For TCRbeta analysis, collaborators shipped samples in one of three forms: frozen whole blood, isolated PBMCs, or DNA extracted from either of those sample types. TCRbeta CDR3 regions were amplified from genomic DNA by means of the immunoSEQ Assay, a bias-controlled multiplex PCR. For the original study's pipeline: Within the assay, amplification of reference gene primers was used to estimate how many nucleated cells each sample contained. Sequence reads were collapsed and filtered to measure the absolute abundance of every unique TCRbeta CDR3 rearrangement. For each sample, productive Simpson clonality was calculated by taking the square root of Simpson's diversity index across productive rearrangements. TCRdb took over this immuneACCESS table, retaining in-frame rearrangements with V and J assigned. Such tables are incomplete; in checked studies, under half of the missing clones stem from an unresolved V gene, and the remainder is unexplained. The V and J calls and clone size were taken over from that table, and D and trimming were inferred from the DNA. For this sample the table gives about 310,000 clones, of which about 90% were detected only once. The leading ten clones occupy 6.5% to 9.5% of the sample.

Material: peripheral blood. The clonotype was recovered from a woman in her forties or fifties who had recovered from COVID-19. Rearrangement joined TRBV7-7 to TRBJ1-2; the D region possibly corresponds to TRBD1 (5 bases align). The nucleotide sequence is given as TGTGCCAGCAGCCCTTATCGGGGAGGGGATGGCTACACCTTC. This yields the protein CASSPYRGGDGYTF.